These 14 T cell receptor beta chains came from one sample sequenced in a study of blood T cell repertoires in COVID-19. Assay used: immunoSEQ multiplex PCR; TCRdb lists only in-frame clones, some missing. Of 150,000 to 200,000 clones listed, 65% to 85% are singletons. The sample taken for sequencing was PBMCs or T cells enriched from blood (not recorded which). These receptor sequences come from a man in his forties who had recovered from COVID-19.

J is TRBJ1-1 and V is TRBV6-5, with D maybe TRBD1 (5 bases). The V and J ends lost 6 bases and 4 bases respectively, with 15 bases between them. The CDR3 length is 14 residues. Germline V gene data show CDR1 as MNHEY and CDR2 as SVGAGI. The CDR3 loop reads CASRGPGYSTEAFF. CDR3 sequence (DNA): TGTGCCAGCAGAGGCCCAGGGTACTCCACTGAAGCTTTCTTT.

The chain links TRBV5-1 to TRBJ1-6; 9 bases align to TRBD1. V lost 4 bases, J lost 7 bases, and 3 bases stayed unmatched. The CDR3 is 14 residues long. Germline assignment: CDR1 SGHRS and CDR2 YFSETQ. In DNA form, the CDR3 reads TGCGCCAGCAGCCCGGGACAGGGCAATTCACCCCTCCACTTT. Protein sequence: CASSPGQGNSPLHF. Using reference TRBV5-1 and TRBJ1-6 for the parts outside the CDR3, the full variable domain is KAGVTQTPRYLIKTRGQQVTLSCSPISGHRSVSWYQQTPGQGLQFLFEYFSETQRNKGNFPGRFSGRQFSNSRSEMNVSTLELGDSALYLCASSPGQGNSPLHFGNGTRLTVT.

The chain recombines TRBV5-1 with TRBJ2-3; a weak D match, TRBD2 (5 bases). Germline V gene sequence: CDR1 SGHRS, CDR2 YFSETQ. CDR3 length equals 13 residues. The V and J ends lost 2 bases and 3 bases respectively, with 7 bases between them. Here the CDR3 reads CASSFEGTDTQYF. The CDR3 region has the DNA TGCGCCAGCAGCTTCGAGGGAACAGATACGCAGTATTTT.

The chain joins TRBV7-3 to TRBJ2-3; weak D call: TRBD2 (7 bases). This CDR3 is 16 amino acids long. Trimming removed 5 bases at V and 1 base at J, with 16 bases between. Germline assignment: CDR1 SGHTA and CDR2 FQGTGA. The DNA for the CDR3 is TGTGCCAGCAGCCAAATAGGGGGGGCGGGCACAGATACGCAGTATTTT. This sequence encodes CASSQIGGAGTDTQYF.

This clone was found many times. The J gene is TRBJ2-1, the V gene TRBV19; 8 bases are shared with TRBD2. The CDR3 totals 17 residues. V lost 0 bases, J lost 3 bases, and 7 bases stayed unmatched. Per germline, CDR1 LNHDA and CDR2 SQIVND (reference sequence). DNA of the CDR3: TGTGCCAGTAGTATAGATGTGGGGACTAGTATCTACAATGAGCAGTTCTTC. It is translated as CASSIDVGTSIYNEQFF.

Here the CDR3 DNA reads TGTGCCAGCAGCTACAGGGTCCAAGAGACCCAGTACTTC. Protein product: CASSYRVQETQYF. The genes are TRBV7-2 and TRBJ2-5; TRBD1 might be the D (6 bases). CDR3 length equals 13 residues. Trimming removed 4 bases from V and 1 base from J, with 7 bases in between. CDR1 and CDR2 from the germline V gene are SGHTA and FQGNSA. The entire variable domain, with the rest obtained from reference TRBV7-2 and TRBJ2-5, is as follows: GAGVSQSPSNKVTEKGKDVELRCDPISGHTALYWYRQSLGQGLEFLIYFQGNSAPDKSGLPSDRFSAERTGGSVSTLTIQRTQQEDSAVYLCASSYRVQETQYFGPGTRLLVL.

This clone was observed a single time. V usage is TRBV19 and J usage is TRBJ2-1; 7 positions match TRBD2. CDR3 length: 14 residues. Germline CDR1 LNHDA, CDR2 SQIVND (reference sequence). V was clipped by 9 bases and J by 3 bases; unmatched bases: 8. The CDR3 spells CASSVAGNYNEQFF. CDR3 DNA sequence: TGTGCCAGCTCGGTAGCGGGTAACTACAATGAGCAGTTCTTC.

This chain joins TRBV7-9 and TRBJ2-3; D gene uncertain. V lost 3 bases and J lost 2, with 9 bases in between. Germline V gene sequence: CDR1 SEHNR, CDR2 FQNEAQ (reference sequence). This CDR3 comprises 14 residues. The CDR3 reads CASSFRPNTDTQYF. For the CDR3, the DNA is TGTGCCAGCAGCTTCCGCCCTAACACAGATACGCAGTATTTT.

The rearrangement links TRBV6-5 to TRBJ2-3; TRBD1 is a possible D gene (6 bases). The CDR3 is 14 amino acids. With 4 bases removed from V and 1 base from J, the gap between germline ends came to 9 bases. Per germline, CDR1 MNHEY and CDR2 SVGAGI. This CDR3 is CASSSRTGTDTQYF. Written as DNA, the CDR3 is TGTGCCAGCAGTTCAAGGACAGGCACAGATACGCAGTATTTT.

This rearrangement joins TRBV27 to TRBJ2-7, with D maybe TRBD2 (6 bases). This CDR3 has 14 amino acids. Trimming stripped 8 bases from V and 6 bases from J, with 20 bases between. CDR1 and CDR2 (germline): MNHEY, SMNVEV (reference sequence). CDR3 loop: CASGRGAAGGEQYF. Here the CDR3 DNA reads TGTGCCAGCGGACGAGGGGCCGCCGGGGGCGAGCAGTACTTC.

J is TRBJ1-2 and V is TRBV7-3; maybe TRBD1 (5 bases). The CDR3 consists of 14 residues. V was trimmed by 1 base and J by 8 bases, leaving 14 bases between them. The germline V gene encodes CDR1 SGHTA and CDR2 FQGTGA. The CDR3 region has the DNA TGTGCCAGCAGCTTAAATTCGGGGGGGGGAGGCTACACCTTC. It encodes CASSLNSGGGGYTF.

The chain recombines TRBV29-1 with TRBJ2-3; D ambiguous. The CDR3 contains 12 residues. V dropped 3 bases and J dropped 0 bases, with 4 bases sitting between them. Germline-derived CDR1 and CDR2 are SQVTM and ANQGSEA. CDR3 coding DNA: TGCAGCGTTGACTCTAGCACAGATACGCAGTATTTT. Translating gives CSVDSSTDTQYF.

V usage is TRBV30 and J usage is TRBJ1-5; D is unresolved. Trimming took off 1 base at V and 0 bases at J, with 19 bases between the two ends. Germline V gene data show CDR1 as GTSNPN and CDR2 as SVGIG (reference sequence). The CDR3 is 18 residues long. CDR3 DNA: TGTGCCTGGAGTGCCTCCGGACTTGGGCTGGGTAGCAATCAGCCCCAGCATTTT. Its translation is CAWSASGLGLGSNQPQHF.

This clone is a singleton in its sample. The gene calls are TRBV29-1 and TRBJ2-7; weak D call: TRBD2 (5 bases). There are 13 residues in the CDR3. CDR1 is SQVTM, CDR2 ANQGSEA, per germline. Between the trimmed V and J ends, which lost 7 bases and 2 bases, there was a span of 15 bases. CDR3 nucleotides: TGCAGCGCTTCGACCCTGAGGGCCTACGAGCAGTACTTC. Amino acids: CSASTLRAYEQYF.